This T cell receptor beta chain derives from a study of blood T cell repertoires in COVID-19. Across the whole study: There were acute and convalescent COVID-19 samples, and they came from the United States, Italy and Spain. T cells, B-cell-depleted T cells, or PBMCs supplied cDNA or gDNA.

The method was immunoSEQ multiplex PCR; TCRdb's version includes in-frame clones alone and lacks a portion of them. The sample has more than 100,000 clones; around 86% are singletons. In this sample, this clone turned up a few times. The CDR3 is 15 amino acids. Germline CDR1 is SGHTA and CDR2 is FQGNSA. Trimming cost V 5 bases and J 3 bases, with 14 bases left between them. This chain connects TRBV7-2 to TRBJ1-3; tentative D call: TRBD1 (5 bases). Material: peripheral blood. The receptor was derived from a woman aged 55-70 years with active or convalescent COVID-19. The CDR3 sequence is CASSLRVLRGNTIYF. In nucleotides, the CDR3 is TGTGCCAGCAGCCTCAGGGTTTTACGTGGAAACACCATATATTTT.